Below are 27 T cell receptor beta chains sequenced from a single sample in a study of blood T cell repertoires in COVID-19 (TCRdb year 2020). The library was obtained by the immunoSEQ multiplex PCR assay. TCRdb holds this immuneACCESS table with in-frame rearrangements only. Some clones are missing; in checked studies, unresolved V genes explain under half, and the rest has no known cause. The sample contains approximately 170,000 clones, about 83% of them found a single time. The ten largest clones capture around 3.6% of the sample. Source material: PBMCs or T cells enriched from blood (not recorded which). The receptor source for this set is a woman aged 50 to 60 in a cohort exposed to, infected with or recovered from COVID-19 (not recorded which).

The V gene is TRBV7-3, the J gene TRBJ2-5; D perhaps matches TRBD1 (5 bases). Germline loops: CDR1 SGHTA, CDR2 FQGTGA. This CDR3 contains 13 residues. Trimming removed 0 bases from V and 7 bases from J, with 9 bases in between. The CDR3 DNA follows: TGTGCCAGCAGCTTAACCGACCAGGGGACCCAGTACTTC. Translating gives CASSLTDQGTQYF. Drawing the rest from reference TRBV7-3 and TRBJ2-5, the complete variable domain is GAGVSQTPSNKVTEKGKYVELRCDPISGHTALYWYRQSLGQGPEFLIYFQGTGAADDSGLPNDRFFAVRPEGSVSTLKIQRTERGDSAVYLCASSLTDQGTQYFGPGTRLLVL.

This clone showed up just a few times. J is TRBJ2-3 and V is TRBV2, with 13 positions matching TRBD2. Germline assignment: CDR1 SNHLY and CDR2 FYNNEI. J lost 5 bases, V lost 7 bases, and 6 bases had no gene match. The CDR3 runs 15 residues. CDR3 sequence (DNA): TGTGCCAGCAAGCGACTAGCGGGGGGTGTAGATACGCAGTATTTT. It specifies CASKRLAGGVDTQYF.

The chain combines TRBV19 with TRBJ1-2; a weak D match, TRBD1 (5 bases). This CDR3 comprises 15 residues. The V gene's germline CDR1 is LNHDA and CDR2 SQIVND (reference sequence). Trimming stripped 7 bases from V and 3 bases from J, with 18 bases between. CDR3 DNA: TGTGCCAGTACCCGTACACCCGGGACTGACTATGGCTACACCTTC. Translating it yields CASTRTPGTDYGYTF. The full variable domain, its missing parts supplied by reference TRBV19 and TRBJ1-2, is DGGITQSPKYLFRKEGQNVTLSCEQNLNHDAMYWYRQDPGQGLRLIYYSQIVNDFQKGDIAEGYSVSREKKESFPLTVTSAQKNPTAFYLCASTRTPGTDYGYTFGSGTRLTVV.

This clone was counted a single time. The rearrangement uses TRBV19 and TRBJ2-1, with 10 positions matching TRBD1. The CDR3 is 14 amino acids. Germline V gene sequence: CDR1 LNHDA, CDR2 SQIVND (reference sequence). With V trimmed by 9 bases and J by 5 bases, 7 bases remained unmatched. The CDR3 coding sequence is TGTGCCAGAAAACGGGACAGGGGTGACAATGAGCAGTTCTTC. Protein product: CARKRDRGDNEQFF.

This rearrangement joins TRBV7-9 to TRBJ2-7; TRBD1 matches at 7 bases. This CDR3 has 13 residues. The V segment lost 3 bases and the J segment 7 bases; nucleotides outside the gene matches: 6. CDR1 is SEHNR, CDR2 FQNEAQ, per germline (reference sequence). The CDR3 loop reads CASSFGTVVEQYF. The CDR3 nucleotides read TGTGCCAGCAGCTTTGGGACAGTGGTGGAGCAGTACTTC.

V usage is TRBV2 and J usage is TRBJ1-1; weak D call: TRBD1 (6 bases). Looked up from germline, CDR1 is SNHLY and CDR2 is FYNNEI. The V gene lost 5 bases and the J gene lost 5 bases, with 12 bases spanning the gap. CDR3 length: 13 amino acids. Here the CDR3 DNA reads TGTGCCAGCAGTCGACAGGTAAATACTGAAGCTTTCTTT. Translation gives CASSRQVNTEAFF.

The chain uses TRBV2 and TRBJ1-5; D is perhaps TRBD1 (6 bases). Germline CDR1 SNHLY, CDR2 FYNNEI. Deletions cut 9 bases from V and 3 bases from J, with 12 bases between. This CDR3 is 13 amino acids long. The CDR3 bases are TGTGCCAGTACCGGACAGTTCAATCAGCCCCAGCATTTT. It is translated as CASTGQFNQPQHF. The entire variable domain, with the rest obtained from reference TRBV2 and TRBJ1-5, is as follows: EPEVTQTPSHQVTQMGQEVILRCVPISNHLYFYWYRQILGQKVEFLVSFYNNEISEKSEIFDDQFSVERPDGSNFTLKIRSTKLEDSAMYFCASTGQFNQPQHFGDGTRLSIL.

The genes are TRBV6-5 and TRBJ2-7, with TRBD1 identical over 9 bases. In germline, CDR1 is MNHEY, CDR2 SVGAGI. This CDR3 has 13 residues. Trimming took 8 bases from V and 7 from J; bases not matched to a gene: 9. The CDR3 DNA reads TGTGCCAGCCGCCGGGGACAGGGTTATGAGCAGTACTTC. Its protein product is CASRRGQGYEQYF.

This chain connects TRBV7-2 to TRBJ2-1; 10 bases agree with TRBD1. CDR3 length: 13 residues. J lost 8 bases, V lost 6 bases, and 4 bases had no gene match. The germline V gene has CDR1 SGHTA and CDR2 FQGNSA. The CDR3 here is CASRGTGVDEQFF. The CDR3 DNA sequence: TGTGCCAGCAGGGGGACAGGGGTCGATGAGCAGTTCTTC.

The V call is TRBV4-3, the J call TRBJ1-2; D is unclear. This CDR3 is built from 16 residues. V gave up 0 bases and J gave up 3 bases, with 14 bases separating them. The germline V gene encodes CDR1 LGHNA and CDR2 YSLEER. The CDR3 protein is CASSQDSWAVDYGYTF. CDR3 nucleotides: TGCGCCAGCAGCCAAGACAGTTGGGCAGTAGACTATGGCTACACCTTC.

This chain links TRBV6-5 with TRBJ2-7; 9 positions match TRBD1. The CDR3 is 16 amino acids. V shed 2 bases and J 2 bases; nucleotides not matched to a gene: 7. Germline values: CDR1 MNHEY, CDR2 SVGAGI. DNA of the CDR3: TGTGCCAGCAGTTACCGTAGGGACAGGGACACCTACGAGCAGTACTTC. Its protein product is CASSYRRDRDTYEQYF.

CDR3 bases: TGTGCCAGCAGCTTAGTAACAGGGGGTGCCTACAATGAGCAGTTCTTC. Protein: CASSLVTGGAYNEQFF. The V and J genes are TRBV7-2 and TRBJ2-1; 8 bases agree with TRBD1. This CDR3 contains 16 residues. Germline loops: CDR1 SGHTA, CDR2 FQGNSA. Trimming cost V 1 base and J 2 bases; bases outside gene matches: 4.

The CDR3 DNA follows: TGTGCCATATCCCGGGACAGGGTTAATTCACCCCTCCACTTT. Translated, it gives CAISRDRVNSPLHF. The chain joins TRBV6-6 to TRBJ1-6; 9 bases align to TRBD1. The V gene's germline CDR1 is MNHNY and CDR2 SVGAGI (reference sequence). This CDR3 is built from 14 residues. V gave up 10 bases and J gave up 6 bases; unmatched junction bases: 7.

This clone was observed a handful of times. The rearrangement links TRBV7-9 to TRBJ2-1; TRBD2 matches at 8 bases. The CDR3 length is 12 residues. Trimming took 1 base from V and 15 from J; bases not matched to a gene: 5. Germline V gene lookup returns CDR1 SEHNR and CDR2 FQNEAQ (reference sequence). CDR3 coding DNA: TGTGCCAGCAGCTTAGGGACTAGCACACGGTTCTTC. Translation: CASSLGTSTRFF. The full variable domain, in which reference TRBV7-9 and TRBJ2-1 provide the parts outside the CDR3, is DTGVSQNPRHKITKRGQNVTFRCDPISEHNRLYWYRQTLGQGPEFLTYFQNEAQLEKSRLLSDRFSAERPKGSFSTLEIQRTEQGDSAMYLCASSLGTSTRFFGPGTRLTVL.

The chain has TRBV28 and TRBJ1-1; a weak D match, TRBD1 (6 bases). The CDR3 length is 11 residues. CDR1 is MDHEN and CDR2 is SYDVKM in the germline V gene. V was clipped by 2 bases and J by 9 bases, with 7 bases between them. As DNA, the CDR3 is TGTGCCAGCAGTTTAGACAGGAAAGCTTTCTTT. This encodes CASSLDRKAFF.

A single count supports this clone. V usage is TRBV29-1 and J usage is TRBJ1-5; no reliable D call. Germline values: CDR1 SQVTM, CDR2 ANQGSEA. This CDR3 is 15 amino acids long. V lost 3 bases and J 4 bases, leaving 16 bases between the germline ends. CDR3 in amino acids: CSVEVAALTNQPQHF. DNA of the CDR3: TGCAGCGTTGAGGTTGCGGCCCTGACTAATCAGCCCCAGCATTTT.

The chain combines TRBV5-1 with TRBJ2-7; perhaps TRBD2 as D (5 bases). The ends were cut back, 0 bases at V and 1 base at J, with 8 bases in the middle. Germline V gene data show CDR1 as SGHRS and CDR2 as YFSETQ. The CDR3 totals 14 residues. CDR3 loop: CASSLVAFSYEQYF. In DNA, the CDR3 is TGCGCCAGCAGCTTGGTAGCGTTTTCCTACGAGCAGTACTTC.

The chain joins TRBV28 to TRBJ1-4; D gene unclear. CDR1 is MDHEN and CDR2 is SYDVKM in the germline V gene. The CDR3 sequence is 12 residues long. The germline V and J ends were trimmed by 10 bases and 4 bases, with 10 bases remaining between them. The CDR3 DNA sequence: TGTGCCACTACCGACAATAATGAAAAACTGTTTTTT. Its translation is CATTDNNEKLFF.

The genes are TRBV9 and TRBJ1-1, with 7 bases matching TRBD1. In germline, CDR1 is SGDLS, CDR2 YYNGEE. CDR3 length: 15 amino acids. The J segment lost 1 base and the V segment lost 0 bases, leaving 3 bases of the junction unmatched. In DNA form, the CDR3 reads TGTGCCAGCAGCGTAGGTGGGACAGCGAACACTGAAGCTTTCTTT. It encodes CASSVGGTANTEAFF.

J is TRBJ2-7 and V is TRBV6-5, with D maybe TRBD2 (7 bases). V was clipped by 10 bases and J by 1 base, with 17 bases between them. Germline lookup yields CDR1 MNHEY and CDR2 SVGAGI. CDR3 length equals 14 residues. The CDR3 bases are TGTGCCACCCGGGGGGCAGGGAGTTCCTACGAGCAGTACTTC. Amino acid sequence: CATRGAGSSYEQYF.

The chain has TRBV10-3 and TRBJ2-5; TRBD1 matches at 7 bases. V trimming: 4 bases; J trimming: 5 bases; junction bases outside the gene matches: 7. The CDR3 contains 14 residues. Germline values: CDR1 ENHRY, CDR2 SYGVKD. The CDR3 DNA reads as TGTGCCATCAGTGTCCAAGGGGGCCTGGAGACCCAGTACTTC. Protein product: CAISVQGGLETQYF.

The gene calls are TRBV18 and TRBJ1-5; no definite D call. The V gene's germline CDR1 is KGHSH and CDR2 LQKENI. V was clipped by 3 bases and J by 4 bases, with 13 bases between them. The CDR3 sequence is 15 residues long. CDR3 in DNA: TGTGCCAGCTCACCCGTTGGAGGGAATAATCAGCCCCAGCATTTT. Its protein product is CASSPVGGNNQPQHF.

The CDR3 sequence: CASSQDAGGGRRTDTQYF. In DNA form, the CDR3 reads TGTGCCAGCAGCCAAGACGCGGGGGGCGGGAGGCGGACAGATACGCAGTATTTT. V usage is TRBV3-1 (or the pseudogene TRBV3-2) and J usage is TRBJ2-3; 8 nucleotides agree with TRBD2. With 0 bases clipped from V and 3 bases from J, the junction kept 11 bases outside the gene matches. The CDR3 loop spans 18 amino acids. CDR1 and CDR2 (germline): LGHDT, YNNKEL (reference sequence).

V gene TRBV19 combines with J gene TRBJ1-6; 7 nucleotides align to TRBD1. J lost 9 bases, V lost 5 bases, and 7 bases had no gene match. The CDR3 spans 14 residues. Per germline, CDR1 LNHDA and CDR2 SQIVND (reference sequence). CDR3 bases: TGTGCCAGTAGTCCCGGGACAGCGGGTTCACCCCTCCACTTT. Its translation is CASSPGTAGSPLHF.

This rearrangement joins TRBV12-3 or TRBV12-4 to TRBJ1-2; no definite D call. V was shortened by 3 bases and J by 8 bases, with 7 bases between the two germline ends. The CDR3 sequence is 11 residues long. CDR3: CASSFEAGYTF. In DNA form, the CDR3 reads TGTGCCAGCAGTTTCGAGGCGGGCTACACCTTC.

The CDR3 DNA reads as TGTGCCAGCAGCTCCTTTCAGGCAGGGGGTGGGTACGAGCAGTACTTC. Amino acids: CASSSFQAGGGYEQYF. The chain combines TRBV7-2 with TRBJ2-7, with 7 nucleotides matching TRBD1. The CDR3 length is 16 residues. Germline-derived CDR1 and CDR2 are SGHTA and FQGNSA. The trim removed 4 bases at V and 4 bases at J, leaving 13 bases unmatched.

The rearrangement links TRBV6-5 to TRBJ2-7; TRBD2 is a possible D gene (6 bases). The CDR3 is 15 residues long. Between the trimmed V and J ends, which lost 4 bases and 0 bases, there was a span of 13 bases. Looked up from germline, CDR1 is MNHEY and CDR2 is SVGAGI. CDR3 sequence: CASSWGLGVSYEQYF. Written as DNA, the CDR3 is TGTGCCAGCAGTTGGGGACTGGGAGTCTCCTACGAGCAGTACTTC.